This T cell receptor beta chain was sequenced during a study of T cells in Graves' hyperthyroidism and ophthalmopathy. General study results and limits: In the blood, most expanded thyroid clonotypes above 0.001 appeared as well. The model identified upcoming ophthalmopathy a median about 6.5 months ahead of onset.

The V gene end was trimmed by 0 bases and the J gene end by 4 bases; junction bases not matched to a gene: 8. Germline-derived CDR1 and CDR2 are DFQATT and SNEGSKA (reference sequence). The CDR3 has 15 amino acids. Among the patients, aged 18 to 65, hyperthyroidism was newly diagnosed and had lasted under 2 months. TCR beta CDR3 regions were amplified from RNA. RT-PCR in the first round (using the HTBI primer set) targeted the TCR CDR3. Each CDR3 protein is one row after TCRdb ran MiXCR on the multiplex PCR reads. Here the sample spans hundreds of thousands of distinct CDR3 sequences, around 45% being singletons. Concerning this clonotype: Its antigen is currently unknown.

The clonotype was recovered from a woman under 30 with Graves' hyperthyroidism. The chain joins TRBV20-1 to TRBJ2-7; TRBD1 agrees at 8 bases. Sequences were obtained from peripheral blood or thyroid tissue (not recorded which). DNA of the CDR3: TGCAGTGCTAGAGAAAACCAGGGGGCGACGTACGAGCAGTACTTC. This translates into CSARENQGATYEQYF.